Included here is one T cell receptor (beta chain) sequence, with context. Its antigen remains unknown. This sample is drawn from a study of cytomegalovirus exposure and HLA in healthy donors. Study findings and constraints: Earlier findings revealed that most TCR beta V segments proved productive either about 90% or about 30% of the time. Solely CMV serostatus was available to characterize immune exposure.

PCR amplification relied on 60 Vbeta primers (plus 13 Jbeta primers). Assay used: immunoSEQ multiplex PCR; TCRdb lists only in-frame clones, some missing. The table shows 130,000 or so clones, with 73% occurring only once. The sequence derives from a woman in her thirties or forties in good health and CMV-seropositive. The sample was PBMCs.

The CDR3 sequence: CASSLGKRGSSRYGYTF. CDR3 nucleotides: TGTGCCAGCAGCTTGGGGAAAAGGGGAAGTTCAAGGTATGGCTACACCTTC. The V call is TRBV5-6, the J call TRBJ1-2, with D possibly being TRBD1 (5 bases). This CDR3 is 17 amino acids long. V gave up 0 bases and J gave up 5 bases, with 20 bases separating them. Germline CDR1 SGHDT, CDR2 YYEEEE.